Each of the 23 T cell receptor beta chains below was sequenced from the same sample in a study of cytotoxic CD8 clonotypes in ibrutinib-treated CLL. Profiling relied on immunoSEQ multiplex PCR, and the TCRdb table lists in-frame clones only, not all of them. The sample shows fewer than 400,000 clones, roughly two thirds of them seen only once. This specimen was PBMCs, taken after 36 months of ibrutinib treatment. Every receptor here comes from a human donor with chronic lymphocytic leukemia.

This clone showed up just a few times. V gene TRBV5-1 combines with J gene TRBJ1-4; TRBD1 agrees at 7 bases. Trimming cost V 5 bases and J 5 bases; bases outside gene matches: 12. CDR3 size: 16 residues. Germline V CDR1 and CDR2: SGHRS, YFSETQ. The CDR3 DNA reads TGCGCCAGCAGTAAACCCGGAGGGACAGAAAATGAAAAACTGTTTTTT. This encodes CASSKPGGTENEKLFF. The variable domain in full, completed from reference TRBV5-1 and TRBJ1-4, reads KAGVTQTPRYLIKTRGQQVTLSCSPISGHRSVSWYQQTPGQGLQFLFEYFSETQRNKGNFPGRFSGRQFSNSRSEMNVSTLELGDSALYLCASSKPGGTENEKLFFGSGTQLSVL.

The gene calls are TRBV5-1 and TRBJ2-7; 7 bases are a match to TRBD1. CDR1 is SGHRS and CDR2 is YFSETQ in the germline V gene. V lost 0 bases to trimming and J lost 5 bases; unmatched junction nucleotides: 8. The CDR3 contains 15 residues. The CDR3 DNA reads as TGCGCCAGCAGCTTGGCCCGGACAGGTACCCACGAGCAGTACTTC. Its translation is CASSLARTGTHEQYF.

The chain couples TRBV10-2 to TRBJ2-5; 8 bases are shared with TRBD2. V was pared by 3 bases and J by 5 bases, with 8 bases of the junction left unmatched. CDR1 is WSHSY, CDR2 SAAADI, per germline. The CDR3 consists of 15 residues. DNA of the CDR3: TGCGCCAGCAGTGATTTCAGCGGGAGTGGGGAGACCCAGTACTTC. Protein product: CASSDFSGSGETQYF.

The CDR3 sequence is CASSLMETQYF. CDR3 nucleotide sequence: TGTGCCAGCAGCCTTATGGAGACCCAGTACTTC. The chain employs TRBV5-4 and TRBJ2-5; D unclear. This CDR3 spans 11 amino acids. The V end was cut by 4 bases, the J end by 5 bases, with 6 bases between. The germline gives CDR1 SGHNT, CDR2 YYREEE (reference sequence).

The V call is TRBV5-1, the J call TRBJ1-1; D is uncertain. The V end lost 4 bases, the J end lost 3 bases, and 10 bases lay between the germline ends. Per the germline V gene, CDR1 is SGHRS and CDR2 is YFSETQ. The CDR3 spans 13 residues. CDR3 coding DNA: TGCGCCAGCAGCCCAGGTGAAGACACTGAAGCTTTCTTT. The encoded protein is CASSPGEDTEAFF. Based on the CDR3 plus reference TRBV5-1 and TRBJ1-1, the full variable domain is KAGVTQTPRYLIKTRGQQVTLSCSPISGHRSVSWYQQTPGQGLQFLFEYFSETQRNKGNFPGRFSGRQFSNSRSEMNVSTLELGDSALYLCASSPGEDTEAFFGQGTRLTVV.

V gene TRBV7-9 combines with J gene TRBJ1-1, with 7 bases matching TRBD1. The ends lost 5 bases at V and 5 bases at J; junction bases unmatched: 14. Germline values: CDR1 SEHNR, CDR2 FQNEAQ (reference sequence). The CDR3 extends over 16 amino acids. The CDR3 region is CASSPWTGGVGTEAFF. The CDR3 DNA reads TGTGCCAGCAGCCCATGGACAGGCGGGGTAGGAACTGAAGCTTTCTTT. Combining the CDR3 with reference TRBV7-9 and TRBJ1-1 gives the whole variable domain DTGVSQNPRHKITKRGQNVTFRCDPISEHNRLYWYRQTLGQGPEFLTYFQNEAQLEKSRLLSDRFSAERPKGSFSTLEIQRTEQGDSAMYLCASSPWTGGVGTEAFFGQGTRLTVV.

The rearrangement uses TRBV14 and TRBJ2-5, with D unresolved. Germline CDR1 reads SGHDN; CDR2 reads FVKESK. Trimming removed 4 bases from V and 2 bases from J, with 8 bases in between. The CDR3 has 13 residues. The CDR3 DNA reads TGTGCCAGCAGCCGGTGGGAACAAGAGACCCAGTACTTC. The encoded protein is CASSRWEQETQYF.

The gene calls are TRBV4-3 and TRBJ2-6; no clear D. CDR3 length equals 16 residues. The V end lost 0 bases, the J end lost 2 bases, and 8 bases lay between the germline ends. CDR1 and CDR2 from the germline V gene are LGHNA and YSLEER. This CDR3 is CASSQEGLTGANVLTF. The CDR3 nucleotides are TGCGCCAGCAGCCAAGAAGGCCTCACTGGGGCCAACGTCCTGACTTTC.

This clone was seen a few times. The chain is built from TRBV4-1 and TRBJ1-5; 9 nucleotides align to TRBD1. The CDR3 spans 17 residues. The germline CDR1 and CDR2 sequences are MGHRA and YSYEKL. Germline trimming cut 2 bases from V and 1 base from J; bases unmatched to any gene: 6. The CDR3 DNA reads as TGCGCCAGCAGCCAACCGGGACAGGGAAAGAGCAATCAGCCCCAGCATTTT. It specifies CASSQPGQGKSNQPQHF.

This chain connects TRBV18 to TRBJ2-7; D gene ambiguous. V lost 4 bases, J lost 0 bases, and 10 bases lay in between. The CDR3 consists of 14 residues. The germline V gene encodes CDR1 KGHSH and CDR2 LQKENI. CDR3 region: CASSQGESSYEQYF. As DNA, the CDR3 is TGTGCCAGCTCACAAGGCGAGAGCTCCTACGAGCAGTACTTC.

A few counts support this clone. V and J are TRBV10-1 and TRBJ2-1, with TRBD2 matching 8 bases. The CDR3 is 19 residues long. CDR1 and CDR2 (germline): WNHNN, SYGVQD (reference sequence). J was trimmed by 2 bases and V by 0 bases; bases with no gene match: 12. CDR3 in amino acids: CASSESKHSGVLAYNEQFF. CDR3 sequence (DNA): TGCGCCAGCAGTGAGTCTAAACATAGCGGGGTCCTGGCCTACAATGAGCAGTTCTTC.

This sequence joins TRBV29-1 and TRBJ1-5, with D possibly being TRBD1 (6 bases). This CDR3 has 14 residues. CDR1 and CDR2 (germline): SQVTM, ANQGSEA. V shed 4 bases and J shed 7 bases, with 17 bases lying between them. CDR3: CSVAEGGGHQPQHF. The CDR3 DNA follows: TGCAGCGTTGCCGAAGGAGGGGGACACCAGCCCCAGCATTTT.

This CDR3 reads CARLLENYPDTQYF. The CDR3 DNA reads TGTGCCAGGTTACTAGAGAACTACCCAGATACGCAGTATTTT. The genes are TRBV21-1 and TRBJ2-3; the listed D gene, TRBD2, was not tested against the DNA. TRBV21-1 is recorded as a pseudogene. The CDR3 consists of 14 residues.

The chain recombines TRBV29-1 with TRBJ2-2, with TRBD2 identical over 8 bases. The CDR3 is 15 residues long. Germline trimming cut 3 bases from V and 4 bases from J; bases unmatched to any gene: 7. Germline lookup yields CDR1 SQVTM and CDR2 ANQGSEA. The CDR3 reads CSVDGRGRSTGELFF. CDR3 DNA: TGCAGCGTTGACGGGAGGGGACGGAGCACCGGGGAGCTGTTTTTT.

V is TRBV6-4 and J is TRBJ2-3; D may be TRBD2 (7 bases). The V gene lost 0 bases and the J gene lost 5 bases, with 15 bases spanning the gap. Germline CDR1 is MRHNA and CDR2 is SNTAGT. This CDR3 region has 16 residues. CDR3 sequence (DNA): TGTGCCAGCAGTGACTCTGGGGGGGGGCTTGAAGATACGCAGTATTTT. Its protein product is CASSDSGGGLEDTQYF.

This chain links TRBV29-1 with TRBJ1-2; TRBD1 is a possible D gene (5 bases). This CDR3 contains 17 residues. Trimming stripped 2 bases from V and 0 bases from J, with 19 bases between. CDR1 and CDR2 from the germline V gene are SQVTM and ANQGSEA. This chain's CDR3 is CSVEPFLEGATNYGYTF. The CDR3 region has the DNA TGCAGCGTTGAACCTTTCTTGGAAGGGGCGACTAACTATGGCTACACCTTC.

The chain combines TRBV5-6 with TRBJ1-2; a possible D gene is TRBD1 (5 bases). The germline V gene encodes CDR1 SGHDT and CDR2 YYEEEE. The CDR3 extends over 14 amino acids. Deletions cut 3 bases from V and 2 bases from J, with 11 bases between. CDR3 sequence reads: CASSWGTANYGYTF. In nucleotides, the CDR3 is TGTGCCAGCAGCTGGGGGACCGCGAACTATGGCTACACCTTC.

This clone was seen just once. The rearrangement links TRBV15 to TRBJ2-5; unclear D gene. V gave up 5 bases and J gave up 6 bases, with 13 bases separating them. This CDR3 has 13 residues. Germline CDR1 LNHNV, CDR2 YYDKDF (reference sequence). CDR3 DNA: TGTGCCACCAGCGGACCCCGGGTCCAGACCCAGTACTTC. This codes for CATSGPRVQTQYF.

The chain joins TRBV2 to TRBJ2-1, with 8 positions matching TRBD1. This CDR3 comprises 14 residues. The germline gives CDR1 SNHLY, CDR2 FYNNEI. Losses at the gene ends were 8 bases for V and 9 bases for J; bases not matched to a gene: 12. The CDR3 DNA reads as TGTGCCAGCCGAGTGGTCAGGACAGGGTCTGAGCAGTTCTTC. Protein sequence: CASRVVRTGSEQFF.

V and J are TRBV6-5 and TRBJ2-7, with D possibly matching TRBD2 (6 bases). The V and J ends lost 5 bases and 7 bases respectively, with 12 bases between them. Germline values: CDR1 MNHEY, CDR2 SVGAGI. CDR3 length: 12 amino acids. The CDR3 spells CASSPPAGEQYF. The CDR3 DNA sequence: TGTGCCAGCAGTCCTCCTGCGGGGGAGCAGTACTTC.

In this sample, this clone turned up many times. The CDR3 sequence is CASSSGGRYSGYTF. CDR3 in DNA: TGTGCCAGCAGTAGCGGGGGGAGGTATTCTGGCTACACCTTC. The chain is built from TRBV27 and TRBJ1-2, with D maybe TRBD1 (5 bases). Trimming removed 5 bases from V and 7 bases from J, with 17 bases in between. This CDR3 comprises 14 residues. CDR1 and CDR2 from the germline V gene are MNHEY and SMNVEV (reference sequence).

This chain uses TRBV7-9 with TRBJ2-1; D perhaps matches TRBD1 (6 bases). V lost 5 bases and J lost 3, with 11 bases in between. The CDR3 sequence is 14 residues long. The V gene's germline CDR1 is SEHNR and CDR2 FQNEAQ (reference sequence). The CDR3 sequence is CASSPGQSYNEQFF. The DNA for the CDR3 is TGTGCCAGCAGCCCCGGACAGAGCTACAATGAGCAGTTCTTC. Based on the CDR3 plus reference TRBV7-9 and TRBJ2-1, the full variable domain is DTGVSQNPRHKITKRGQNVTFRCDPISEHNRLYWYRQTLGQGPEFLTYFQNEAQLEKSRLLSDRFSAERPKGSFSTLEIQRTEQGDSAMYLCASSPGQSYNEQFFGPGTRLTVL.

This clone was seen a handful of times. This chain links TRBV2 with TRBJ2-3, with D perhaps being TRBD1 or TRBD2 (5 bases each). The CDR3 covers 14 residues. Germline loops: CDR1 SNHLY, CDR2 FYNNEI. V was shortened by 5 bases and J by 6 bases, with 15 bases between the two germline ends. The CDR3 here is CASSLLGPGDTQYF. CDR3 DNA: TGTGCCAGCAGTTTACTGGGGCCGGGGGATACGCAGTATTTT.